The 15 T cell receptor beta chains given below trace back to one sample, sequenced in a study of vaccination effects on CD4 cells after COVID-19. Before any sequencing was done, the ViraFEST assay used viral peptide pools to expand antigen-specific CD4+ T cells. Subsequent to 10 days of culture, CD4+ T cells were isolated. Neither prior SARS-CoV-2 infection nor positive nucleocapsid antibodies were present in the vaccine recipients. These receptors have no identified antigens. Profiled with immunoSEQ multiplex PCR; TCRdb holds only in-frame clones, not every one. The sample has about 21,000 clones, roughly 73% seen once. The sample in question was CD4+ T cells from PBMCs cultured with HCoV-NL63 spike peptides, obtained before COVID-19 vaccination. The receptors stem from a human donor who received a COVID-19 vaccine.

The genes are TRBV30 and TRBJ2-1; D ambiguous. Trimming left V 3 bases short and J 1 base short, with 16 bases between. The germline V gene encodes CDR1 GTSNPN and CDR2 SVGIG (reference sequence). The CDR3 runs to 16 residues. CDR3 nucleotides: TGTGCCTGGAGGCTACTTTGGGGTCGGTCCTACAATGAGCAGTTCTTC. Translating it yields CAWRLLWGRSYNEQFF.

This rearrangement joins TRBV10-3 to TRBJ2-1; TRBD2 agrees at 9 bases. Trimming cost V 3 bases and J 7 bases; bases outside gene matches: 7. The CDR3 has 15 amino acids. The V gene's germline CDR1 is ENHRY and CDR2 SYGVKD. CDR3 bases: TGTGCCATCAGTGACTCCCTAGCGGGGTTTAATGAGCAGTTCTTC. Its protein is CAISDSLAGFNEQFF.

The V call is TRBV12-5, the J call TRBJ2-2; 8 nucleotides align to TRBD1. The CDR3 spans 16 residues. J lost 7 bases, V lost 0 bases, and 7 bases had no gene match. Germline V lookup: CDR1 LGHNT, CDR2 FRNRAP. In DNA form, the CDR3 reads TGTGCTAGTGGTTTGGTAGTGGCAGGGGGCGACGGGGAGCTGTTTTTT. Protein sequence: CASGLVVAGGDGELFF.

The rearrangement uses TRBV14 and TRBJ1-2; D is possibly TRBD1 (6 bases). The CDR3 sequence is 18 residues long. The V gene lost 0 bases and the J gene lost 1 base, with 18 bases spanning the gap. Germline V gives CDR1 SGHDN, CDR2 FVKESK. The CDR3 DNA is TGTGCCAGCAGCCAAGAAATTGGAGGAGGGGGAGGTAACTATGGCTACACCTTC. Translation gives CASSQEIGGGGGNYGYTF.

The rearrangement links TRBV5-6 to TRBJ2-7, with 8 nucleotides matching TRBD1. V shed 3 bases, J shed 1 base, and the junction held 9 bases outside the gene matches. Germline V gives CDR1 SGHDT, CDR2 YYEEEE. The CDR3 contains 16 residues. CDR3 region: CASSSSYRDRSYEQYF. CDR3 in DNA: TGTGCCAGCAGCTCATCCTACCGGGACAGGTCCTACGAGCAGTACTTC.

The gene calls are TRBV30 and TRBJ1-2, with a possible D match to TRBD1 (6 bases). Germline V lookup: CDR1 GTSNPN, CDR2 SVGIG (reference sequence). The CDR3 spans 13 residues. Trimming took 1 base from V and 7 from J, leaving 13 bases between them. The CDR3: CAWSDPDRSGYTF. CDR3 nucleotide sequence: TGTGCCTGGAGTGACCCGGACAGAAGTGGCTACACCTTC.

The chain employs TRBV19 and TRBJ2-2; unclear D gene. Germline V lookup: CDR1 LNHDA, CDR2 SQIVND (reference sequence). This CDR3 has 10 residues. V lost 7 bases and J 7 bases, leaving 4 bases between the germline ends. CDR3 sequence (DNA): TGTGCCAGTATTTGCGGGGAGCTGTTTTTT. It encodes CASICGELFF.

The V and J genes are TRBV10-3 and TRBJ1-1, with 9 bases that match TRBD1. V lost 7 bases and J lost 1; bases outside the gene matches: 4. CDR3 length: 14 amino acids. Germline V lookup: CDR1 ENHRY, CDR2 SYGVKD. The CDR3 sequence: CAITGTGTNTEAFF. CDR3 DNA sequence: TGTGCCATCACTGGGACAGGGACGAACACTGAAGCTTTCTTT.

The chain employs TRBV11-2 and TRBJ2-3; 10 nucleotides line up with TRBD2. Germline values: CDR1 SGHAT, CDR2 FQNNGV. The CDR3 runs 16 residues. V shed 3 bases, J shed 1 base, and the junction held 4 bases outside the gene matches. In DNA form, the CDR3 reads TGTGCCAGCAGCTTCTCCGGGACTAGCGGCACAGATACGCAGTATTTT. Its translation: CASSFSGTSGTDTQYF. The full variable domain, in which reference TRBV11-2 and TRBJ2-3 provide the parts outside the CDR3, is EAGVAQSPRYKIIEKRQSVAFWCNPISGHATLYWYQQILGQGPKLLIQFQNNGVVDDSQLPKDRFSAERLKGVDSTLKIQPAKLEDSAVYLCASSFSGTSGTDTQYFGPGTRLTVL.

The genes are TRBV27 and TRBJ2-7; 8 bases line up with TRBD1. CDR1 is MNHEY and CDR2 is SMNVEV in the germline V gene (reference sequence). V shed 5 bases, J shed 0 bases, and the junction held 9 bases outside the gene matches. CDR3 size: 16 residues. The CDR3: CASSNSRTGSSYEQYF. The DNA for the CDR3 is TGTGCCAGCAGTAACTCCCGGACAGGGAGCTCCTACGAGCAGTACTTC.

This chain links TRBV2 with TRBJ2-3; D is ambiguous. The ends were cut back, 6 bases at V and 6 bases at J, with 10 bases in the middle. From germline, CDR1 is SNHLY and CDR2 FYNNEI. The CDR3 is made up of 12 amino acids. The CDR3 DNA sequence: TGTGCCAGCAGCGCCCAGGAGGATACGCAGTATTTT. Residues: CASSAQEDTQYF. The complete variable domain, with remaining parts taken from reference TRBV2 and TRBJ2-3, reads EPEVTQTPSHQVTQMGQEVILRCVPISNHLYFYWYRQILGQKVEFLVSFYNNEISEKSEIFDDQFSVERPDGSNFTLKIRSTKLEDSAMYFCASSAQEDTQYFGPGTRLTVL.

The chain carries TRBV28 and TRBJ1-3, with 8 bases identical to TRBD1. CDR3 length: 16 residues. Germline V lookup: CDR1 MDHEN, CDR2 SYDVKM. V gave up 6 bases and J gave up 2 bases; unmatched junction bases: 9. CDR3 sequence reads: CASRTSSGGAGNTIYF. In DNA form, the CDR3 reads TGTGCCAGCAGGACTTCTTCAGGGGGCGCTGGAAACACCATATATTTT.

The rearrangement joins TRBV15 to TRBJ1-1, with D possibly matching TRBD1 (5 bases). Germline-derived CDR1 and CDR2 are LNHNV and YYDKDF (reference sequence). The CDR3 totals 17 residues. The germline V and J ends were trimmed by 3 bases and 6 bases, with 23 bases remaining between them. CDR3 nucleotides: TGTGCCACCAGCAGTCCGGGGCGGGAGTTGGTAGGAGCTGAAGCTTTCTTT. Translated, it gives CATSSPGRELVGAEAFF. The whole variable domain, filled in from reference TRBV15 and TRBJ1-1, reads DAMVIQNPRYQVTQFGKPVTLSCSQTLNHNVMYWYQQKSSQAPKLLFHYYDKDFNNEADTPDNFQSRRPNTSFCFLDIRSPGLGDTAMYLCATSSPGRELVGAEAFFGQGTRLTVV.

Only one count was recorded for this clone. The chain joins TRBV6-6 to TRBJ1-1, with TRBD1 as a possible D gene (6 bases). The V end was cut by 5 bases, the J end by 7 bases, with 23 bases between. This CDR3 spans 16 amino acids. CDR1 MNHNY and CDR2 SVGAGI come from the germline V gene (reference sequence). CDR3 bases: TGTGCCAGCAGTGCAAGACAGGCAAGTCGGGAGCTTGAAGCTTTCTTT. Translated, it gives CASSARQASRELEAFF.

J is TRBJ1-1 and V is TRBV3-1 (or the pseudogene TRBV3-2); a weak D match, TRBD1 (5 bases). V gave up 0 bases and J gave up 10 bases, with 15 bases separating them. Germline loops: CDR1 LGHDT, CDR2 YNNKEL (reference sequence). The CDR3 length is 14 residues. CDR3: CASSQEVAGRGAFF. DNA of the CDR3: TGTGCCAGCAGCCAAGAGGTCGCAGGGCGGGGAGCTTTCTTT.